The 5 T cell receptor beta chains below were found in one sample sequenced in a study of T cell clones after liver transplantation. Measured with immunoSEQ multiplex PCR; TCRdb has only the in-frame clones, and not every one. The table has some 120,000 clones, 90% seen once; the top ten hold about 0.8%. Sequenced material: CD4+ T cells from blood, taken 12 months after liver transplant. The receptors derive from a human patient who received a liver transplant. T cells may partly derive from the graft donor.

V gene TRBV14 combines with J gene TRBJ2-2; 8 nucleotides line up with TRBD1. After removal of 3 bases from V and 3 bases from J, the junction contained 9 bases not matched to a gene. Germline loops: CDR1 SGHDN, CDR2 FVKESK. The CDR3 sequence is 17 residues long. In nucleotides, the CDR3 is TGTGCCAGCAGCCAGCATGCCGGGACAGGTTACACCGGGGAGCTGTTTTTT. Residues: CASSQHAGTGYTGELFF.

The genes are TRBV6-1 and TRBJ1-5; D gene unclear. Germline V gene sequence: CDR1 MNHNS, CDR2 SASEGT. V was clipped by 3 bases and J by 3 bases, with 12 bases between them. CDR3 length: 15 residues. The CDR3 DNA reads as TGTGCCAGCAGTGACGGAAAAGGGTACAATCAGCCCCAGCATTTT. Encoded protein: CASSDGKGYNQPQHF.

V gene TRBV11-3 combines with J gene TRBJ1-1; a possible D gene is TRBD1 (6 bases). This CDR3 is built from 14 residues. Trimming left V 1 base short and J 9 bases short, with 15 bases between. Germline V gene sequence: CDR1 SGHNT, CDR2 YENEEA. The CDR3 sequence is CASSLVRDTRQAFF. The CDR3 region has the DNA TGTGCCAGCAGCTTAGTTCGGGACACGAGGCAAGCTTTCTTT.

The rearrangement links TRBV28 to TRBJ2-3; 7 positions match TRBD1. The J segment lost 1 base and the V segment lost 5 bases, leaving 6 bases of the junction unmatched. The CDR3 length is 15 residues. The germline gives CDR1 MDHEN, CDR2 SYDVKM. The CDR3 loop is CASSGSQGGTDTQYF. The CDR3 coding sequence is TGTGCCAGCAGTGGCTCGCAGGGGGGCACAGATACGCAGTATTTT.

This clone is a singleton in its sample. The chain recombines TRBV7-7 with TRBJ2-3; the D is unclear. V was shortened by 3 bases and J by 6 bases, with 10 bases between the two germline ends. Per the germline V gene, CDR1 is SSHAT and CDR2 is FNYEAQ (reference sequence). The CDR3 runs 13 residues. CDR3 nucleotides: TGTGCCAGCAGCTTCCGTTCCGGGGATACGCAGTATTTT. Translating it yields CASSFRSGDTQYF.